This T cell receptor beta chain was identified during a study of early T cells in non-severe SARS-CoV-2 infection. In the library, individual cDNA molecules carried attached unique molecular identifiers. TCRdb reanalysed the 5' RACE reads using MiXCR and keeps one entry per CDR3 protein. The sample lists 99,000 or so distinct CDR3 sequences; roughly 15% were seen once. The material sequenced was whole blood. This receptor was obtained from an adult who was a healthcare worker with PCR-confirmed SARS-CoV-2 infection or an uninfected control (not recorded which).

The CDR3 coding sequence is TGTGCCACCAGTGATTTTTCCCAGGGAGGACTCAGTGAGCAGTTCTTC. Translating it yields CATSDFSQGGLSEQFF. This chain joins TRBV24-1 and TRBJ2-1, with D possibly matching TRBD2 (6 bases). Looked up from germline, CDR1 is KGHDR and CDR2 is SFDVKD. The CDR3 has 16 residues. The V end lost 1 base, the J end lost 9 bases, and 18 bases lay between the germline ends.